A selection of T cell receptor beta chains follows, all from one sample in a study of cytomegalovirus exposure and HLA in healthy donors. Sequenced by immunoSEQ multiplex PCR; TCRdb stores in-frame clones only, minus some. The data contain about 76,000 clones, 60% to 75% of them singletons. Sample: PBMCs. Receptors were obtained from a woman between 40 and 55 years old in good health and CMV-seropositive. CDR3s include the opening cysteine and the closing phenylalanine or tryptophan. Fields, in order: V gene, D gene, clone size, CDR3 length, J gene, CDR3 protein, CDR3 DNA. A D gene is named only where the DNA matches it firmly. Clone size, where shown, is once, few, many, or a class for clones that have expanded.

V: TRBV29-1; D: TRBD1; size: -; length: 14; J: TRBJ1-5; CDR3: CSVIGTDSNQPQHF; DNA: TGCAGCGTGATAGGGACAGATAGCAATCAGCCCCAGCATTTT
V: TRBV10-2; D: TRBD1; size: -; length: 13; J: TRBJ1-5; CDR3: CATRTGGNQPQHF; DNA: TGCGCCACCCGGACAGGGGGCAATCAGCCCCAGCATTTT
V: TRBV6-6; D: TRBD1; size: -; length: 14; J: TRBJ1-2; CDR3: CASRGQGGDYGYTF; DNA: TGTGCCAGCAGAGGACAGGGGGGCGACTATGGCTACACCTTC
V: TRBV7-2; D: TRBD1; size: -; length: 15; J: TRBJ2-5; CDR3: CASSFQTGDQETQYF; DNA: TGTGCCAGCAGCTTCCAGACAGGGGATCAAGAGACCCAGTACTTC
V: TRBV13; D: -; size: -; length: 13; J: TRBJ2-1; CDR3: CASSLGAGNEQFF; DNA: TGTGCCAGCAGCTTGGGGGCCGGGAATGAGCAGTTCTTC
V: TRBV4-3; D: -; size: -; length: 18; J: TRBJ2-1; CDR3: CASSGDRLGASSYNEQFF; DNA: TGCGCCAGCAGCGGGGATCGTCTTGGGGCGAGCTCCTACAATGAGCAGTTCTTC
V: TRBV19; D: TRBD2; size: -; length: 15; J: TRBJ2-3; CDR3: CASSIRGGRTDTQYF; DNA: TGTGCCAGTAGTATTAGGGGCGGGAGGACAGATACGCAGTATTTT
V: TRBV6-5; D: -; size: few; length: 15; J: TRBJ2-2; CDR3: CAGHTGTPRTGELFF; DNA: TGTGCCGGACATACAGGGACCCCCCGCACCGGGGAGCTGTTTTTT
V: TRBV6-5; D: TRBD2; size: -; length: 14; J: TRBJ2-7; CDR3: CASSYRRTSDEQYF; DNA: TGTGCCAGCAGTTACCGACGGACTAGCGACGAGCAGTACTTC
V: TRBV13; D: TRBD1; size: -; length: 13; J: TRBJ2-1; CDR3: CASSRGQNNEQFF; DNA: TGTGCCAGCAGCCGGGGACAGAACAATGAGCAGTTCTTC
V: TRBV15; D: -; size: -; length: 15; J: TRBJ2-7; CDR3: CATSRPGVTSYEQYF; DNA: TGTGCCACCAGCAGACCGGGGGTTACCTCCTACGAGCAGTACTTC
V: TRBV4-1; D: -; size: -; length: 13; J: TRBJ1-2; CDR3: CASSQRENYGYTF; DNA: TGCGCCAGCAGCCAACGGGAGAACTATGGCTACACCTTC
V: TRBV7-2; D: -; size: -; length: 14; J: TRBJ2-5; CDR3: CASSLAVSEETQYF; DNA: TGTGCCAGCAGCTTAGCGGTTTCTGAGGAGACCCAGTACTTC
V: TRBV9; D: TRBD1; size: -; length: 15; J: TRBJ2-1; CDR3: CASSPGGRVYNEQFF; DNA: TGTGCCAGCAGCCCAGGGGGTCGTGTTTACAATGAGCAGTTCTTC
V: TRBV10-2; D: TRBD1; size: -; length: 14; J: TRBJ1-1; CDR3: CASSGQVMNTEAFF; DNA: TGCGCCAGCAGCGGACAGGTTATGAACACTGAAGCTTTCTTT
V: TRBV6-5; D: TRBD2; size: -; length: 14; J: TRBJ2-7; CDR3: CASSPGGLSYEQYF; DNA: TGTGCCAGCAGCCCGGGAGGCCTATCCTACGAGCAGTACTTC
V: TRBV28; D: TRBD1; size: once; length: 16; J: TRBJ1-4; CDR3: CASSFLLGQGIEKLFF; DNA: TGTGCCAGCAGTTTTCTCCTCGGACAGGGTATTGAAAAACTGTTTTTT
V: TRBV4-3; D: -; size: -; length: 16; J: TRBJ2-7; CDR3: CASSQEMFDSSYEQYF; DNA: TGCGCCAGCAGCCAAGAAATGTTTGATAGCTCCTACGAGCAGTACTTC
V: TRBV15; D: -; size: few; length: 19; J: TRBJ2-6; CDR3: CATSRASTGSSTGANVLTF; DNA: TGTGCCACCAGCAGAGCGTCGACGGGGAGTTCTACTGGGGCCAACGTCCTGACTTTC
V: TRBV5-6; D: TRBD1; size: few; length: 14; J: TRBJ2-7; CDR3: CASSFRDRSYEQYF; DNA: TGTGCCAGCAGCTTCCGGGACAGATCCTACGAGCAGTACTTC
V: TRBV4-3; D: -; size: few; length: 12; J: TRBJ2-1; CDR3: CASSTRGDEQFF; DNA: TGCGCCAGCAGCACCCGGGGAGATGAGCAGTTCTTC
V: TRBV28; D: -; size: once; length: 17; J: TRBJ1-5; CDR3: CASSLLGRGLSNQPQHF; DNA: TGTGCCAGCAGTTTATTAGGGCGGGGATTGAGCAATCAGCCCCAGCATTTT
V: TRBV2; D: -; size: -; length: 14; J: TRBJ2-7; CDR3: CASSDLDSTYEQYF; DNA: TGTGCCAGCAGTGATTTGGACAGCACCTACGAGCAGTACTTC
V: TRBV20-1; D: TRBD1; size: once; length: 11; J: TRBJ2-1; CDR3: CSAYAGTALFF; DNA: TGCAGTGCGTACGCCGGGACAGCCTTGTTCTTC
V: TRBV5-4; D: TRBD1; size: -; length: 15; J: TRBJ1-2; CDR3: CASSLVGTGIYGYTF; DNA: TGTGCCAGCAGCTTGGTTGGGACAGGCATCTATGGCTACACCTTC
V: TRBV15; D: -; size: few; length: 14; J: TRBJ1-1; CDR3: CATSRGLMNTEAFF; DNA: TGTGCCACCAGCAGAGGACTGATGAACACTGAAGCTTTCTTT
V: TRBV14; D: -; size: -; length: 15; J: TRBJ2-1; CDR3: CASSQERVSYNEQFF; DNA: TGTGCCAGCAGCCAAGAGCGGGTATCCTACAATGAGCAGTTCTTC
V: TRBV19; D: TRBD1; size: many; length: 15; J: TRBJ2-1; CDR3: CASSLRQGGYNEQFF; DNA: TGTGCCAGTAGTTTGCGACAGGGGGGATACAATGAGCAGTTCTTC
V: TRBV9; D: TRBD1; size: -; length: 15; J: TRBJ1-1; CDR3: CASSPQGQAATEAFF; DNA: TGTGCCAGCAGCCCCCAGGGACAGGCGGCCACTGAAGCTTTCTTT
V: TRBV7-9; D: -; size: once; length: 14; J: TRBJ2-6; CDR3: CASSLHSGANVLTF; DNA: TGTGCCAGCAGCTTACATTCTGGGGCCAACGTCCTGACTTTC
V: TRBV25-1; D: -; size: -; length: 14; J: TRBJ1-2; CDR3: CASSHNRVNYGYTF; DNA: TGTGCCAGCAGTCACAACAGGGTTAACTATGGCTACACCTTC
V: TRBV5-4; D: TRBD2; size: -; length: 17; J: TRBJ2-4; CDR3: CASSWGTSGGTKNIQYF; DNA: TGTGCCAGCAGCTGGGGGACTAGCGGGGGAACCAAAAACATTCAGTACTTC
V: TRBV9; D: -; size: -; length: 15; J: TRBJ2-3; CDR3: CASSVVGQGTHTQYF; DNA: TGTGCCAGCAGCGTAGTAGGGCAGGGGACACATACGCAGTATTTT
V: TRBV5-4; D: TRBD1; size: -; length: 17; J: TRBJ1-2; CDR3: CASSSGKDRANLYGYTF; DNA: TGTGCCAGCAGCTCCGGAAAGGACAGGGCCAACTTGTATGGCTACACCTTC
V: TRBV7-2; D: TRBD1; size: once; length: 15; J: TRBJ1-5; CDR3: CASSTGTGKNQPQHF; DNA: TGTGCCAGCAGCACCGGGACAGGGAAGAATCAGCCCCAGCATTTT
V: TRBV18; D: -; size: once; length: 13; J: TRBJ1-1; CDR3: CASSPTGGTEAFF; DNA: TGTGCCAGCTCACCAACGGGTGGCACTGAAGCTTTCTTT
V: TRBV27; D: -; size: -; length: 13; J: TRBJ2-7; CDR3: CASSLSFLSGVSF; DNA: TGTGCCAGCAGTTTATCCTTCCTCTCCGGGGTAAGCTTC
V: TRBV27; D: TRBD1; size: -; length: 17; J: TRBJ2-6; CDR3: CASRRDREVSGANVLTF; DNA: TGTGCCAGCCGACGGGACAGGGAAGTCTCTGGGGCCAACGTCCTGACTTTC
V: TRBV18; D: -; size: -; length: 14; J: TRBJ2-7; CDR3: CASSPSSTGDEQYF; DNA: TGTGCCAGCTCACCCTCCTCTACAGGAGACGAGCAGTACTTC
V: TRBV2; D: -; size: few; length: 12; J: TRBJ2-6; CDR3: CASTAGANVLTF; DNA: TGTGCCAGCACCGCTGGGGCCAACGTCCTGACTTTC
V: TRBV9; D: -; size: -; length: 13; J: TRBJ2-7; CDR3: CASSVDSSYEQYF; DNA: TGTGCCAGCAGCGTAGACAGCTCCTACGAGCAGTACTTC
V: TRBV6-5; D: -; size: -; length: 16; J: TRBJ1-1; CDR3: CASSYQGGHLNTEAFF; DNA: TGTGCCAGCAGTTACCAAGGGGGACACCTGAACACTGAAGCTTTCTTT
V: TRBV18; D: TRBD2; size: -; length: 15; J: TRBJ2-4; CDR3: CASSPRSSGKNIQYF; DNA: TGTGCCAGCTCACCCCGGAGTAGCGGGAAAAACATTCAGTACTTC
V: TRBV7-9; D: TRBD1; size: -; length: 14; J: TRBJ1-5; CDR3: CASSWTGSDQPQHF; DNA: TGTGCCAGCAGCTGGACAGGGAGCGATCAGCCCCAGCATTTT
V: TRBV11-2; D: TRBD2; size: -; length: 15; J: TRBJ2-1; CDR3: CASSLTSGGYNEQFF; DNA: TGTGCCAGCAGCTTGACTAGCGGGGGGTACAATGAGCAGTTCTTC
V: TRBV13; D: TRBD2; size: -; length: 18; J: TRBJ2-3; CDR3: CASTEEGASGGLTDTQYF; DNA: TGTGCCAGCACCGAAGAGGGAGCTAGCGGGGGGCTCACAGATACGCAGTATTTT
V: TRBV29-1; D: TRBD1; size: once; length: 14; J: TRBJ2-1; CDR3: CSSLTGQGYNEQFF; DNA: TGCAGCTCCCTTACGGGACAGGGTTACAATGAGCAGTTCTTC
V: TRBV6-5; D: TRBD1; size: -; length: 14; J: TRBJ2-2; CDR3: CASKRGPNTGELFF; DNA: TGTGCCAGCAAAAGGGGGCCGAACACCGGGGAGCTGTTTTTT
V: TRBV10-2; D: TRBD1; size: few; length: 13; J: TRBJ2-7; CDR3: CASRTGGASEQYF; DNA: TGCGCCAGCAGGACAGGGGGGGCCTCAGAGCAGTACTTC
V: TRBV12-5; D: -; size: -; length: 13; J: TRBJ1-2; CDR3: CASGLGADYGYTF; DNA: TGTGCTAGTGGTTTGGGGGCAGACTATGGCTACACCTTC
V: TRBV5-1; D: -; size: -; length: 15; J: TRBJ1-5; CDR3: CASSLTPGGSQPQHF; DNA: TGCGCCAGCAGCTTGACCCCGGGGGGGTCTCAGCCCCAGCATTTT
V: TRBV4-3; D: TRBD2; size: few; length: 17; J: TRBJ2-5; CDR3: CASSQALPTSTQETQYF; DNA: TGCGCCAGCAGCCAAGCTCTTCCGACTAGCACTCAAGAGACCCAGTACTTC
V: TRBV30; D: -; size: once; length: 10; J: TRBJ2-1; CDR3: CAWSTGEQFF; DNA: TGTGCCTGGAGTACGGGGGAGCAGTTCTTC
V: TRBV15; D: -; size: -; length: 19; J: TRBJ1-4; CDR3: CATSRDPGILGGDNEKLFF; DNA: TGTGCCACCAGCAGAGATCCCGGTATTTTAGGGGGGGACAATGAAAAACTGTTTTTT
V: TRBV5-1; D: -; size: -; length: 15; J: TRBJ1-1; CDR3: CASSPFPGVNTEAFF; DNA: TGCGCCAGCAGCCCCTTTCCAGGGGTTAACACTGAAGCTTTCTTT
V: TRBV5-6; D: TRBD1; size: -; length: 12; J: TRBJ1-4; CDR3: CASTDRGYELFF; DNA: TGTGCCAGCACCGACAGGGGGTATGAACTGTTTTTT
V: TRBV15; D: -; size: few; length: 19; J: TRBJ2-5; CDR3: CATSRVQGHLPLSSETQYF; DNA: TGTGCCACCAGCAGAGTTCAGGGGCACCTACCTTTATCTTCGGAGACCCAGTACTTC
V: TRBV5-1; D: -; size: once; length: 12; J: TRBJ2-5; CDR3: CASTKGEETQYF; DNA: TGCGCCAGCACCAAGGGGGAAGAGACCCAGTACTTC
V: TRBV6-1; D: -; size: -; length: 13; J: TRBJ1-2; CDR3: CASRRTGLDGYTF; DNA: TGTGCCAGCAGAAGGACGGGGTTAGATGGCTACACCTTC
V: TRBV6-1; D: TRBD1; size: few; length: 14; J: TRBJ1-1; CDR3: CASRIQGARTEAFF; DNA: TGTGCCAGCCGAATCCAGGGGGCTCGAACTGAAGCTTTCTTT